The 12 T cell receptor beta chains reported below all come from one sample, sequenced in a study of blood T cell repertoires in COVID-19. Sequenced by immunoSEQ multiplex PCR; TCRdb stores in-frame clones only, minus some. The sample includes 250,000 to 300,000 clones, around 87% of them seen just once. The sample comprised peripheral blood. These receptors were collected from a man aged 18-30 years with active or convalescent COVID-19.

This clone was counted a few times. The rearrangement joins TRBV3-1 (or the pseudogene TRBV3-2) to TRBJ2-7; D gene uncertain. V was trimmed by 2 bases and J by 3 bases, leaving 2 bases between them. Germline CDR1 reads LGHDT; CDR2 reads YNNKEL (reference sequence). This CDR3 is 11 amino acids long. The CDR3 coding sequence is TGTGCCAGCAGCCAATACTACGAGCAGTACTTC. It specifies CASSQYYEQYF.

This clone is a singleton in its sample. The chain employs TRBV5-6 and TRBJ2-7; D is uncertain. This CDR3 has 11 residues. V was shortened by 8 bases and J by 3 bases, with 9 bases between the two germline ends. Germline V lookup: CDR1 SGHDT, CDR2 YYEEEE. The CDR3 DNA is TGTGCCAGTGAGAGGAGCTACGAGCAGTACTTC. Protein product: CASERSYEQYF.

The chain recombines TRBV9 with TRBJ1-2; the D is unclear. V was clipped by 5 bases and J by 7 bases, with 18 bases between them. The germline gives CDR1 SGDLS, CDR2 YYNGEE. The CDR3 contains 14 residues. CDR3 nucleotide sequence: TGTGCCAGCAGAAACGACGGACTTGACGGTGGCTACACCTTC. It codes for CASRNDGLDGGYTF.

DNA of the CDR3: TGTGCCAGCAGTTTCGGGGGCCTAGCGGGAGGGCTTGAGCAGTACTTC. This codes for CASSFGGLAGGLEQYF. This chain connects TRBV27 to TRBJ2-7; 12 bases map to TRBD2. Trimming cost V 3 bases and J 7 bases; bases outside gene matches: 10. Per the germline V gene, CDR1 is MNHEY and CDR2 is SMNVEV (reference sequence). The CDR3 is 16 amino acids.

The chain recombines TRBV4-2 with TRBJ1-3; D ambiguous. The CDR3 covers 12 residues. Germline CDR1 LGHNA, CDR2 YNFKEQ. V was shortened by 5 bases and J by 4 bases, with 6 bases between the two germline ends. The CDR3, as DNA: TGTGCCAGCAGCTCCCAGGGAAACACCATATATTTT. Translating gives CASSSQGNTIYF.

This chain connects TRBV2 to TRBJ2-7; 9 bases align to TRBD2. V shed 8 bases and J 1 base; nucleotides not matched to a gene: 15. This CDR3 region has 17 residues. CDR1 and CDR2 (germline): SNHLY, FYNNEI. The CDR3 region has the DNA TGTGCCAGCGATAGCGGGAGTAAGGGACTGGGTTCCTACGAGCAGTACTTC. Amino acid sequence: CASDSGSKGLGSYEQYF.

The chain has TRBV25-1 and TRBJ1-2, with D unclear. Deletions cut 1 base from V and 4 bases from J, with 7 bases between. This CDR3 region has 13 residues. Looked up from germline, CDR1 is MGHDK and CDR2 is SYGVNS. The CDR3 DNA is TGTGCCAGCAGTGAATCCCGAGTCTATGGCTACACCTTC. As protein: CASSESRVYGYTF.

This chain joins TRBV6-5 and TRBJ1-5; D ambiguous. The ends were cut back, 4 bases at V and 5 bases at J, with 12 bases in the middle. CDR1 is MNHEY, CDR2 SVGAGI, per germline. The CDR3 length is 14 residues. The CDR3 DNA sequence: TGTGCCAGCAGTTTTACAGTGGTCGATCAGCCCCAGCATTTT. Translated: CASSFTVVDQPQHF.

Only one count was recorded for this clone. The chain uses TRBV7-3 and TRBJ2-7; 9 bases line up with TRBD2. Unmatched junction bases numbered 11, after V lost 3 bases and J lost 5 bases. The CDR3 spans 16 residues. CDR1 and CDR2 from the germline V gene are SGHTA and FQGTGA. For the CDR3, the DNA is TGTGCCAGCAGCTTTGATCAGCTAGCGGGAATCAACGAGCAGTACTTC. Translation: CASSFDQLAGINEQYF.

This sequence joins TRBV29-1 and TRBJ1-2; perhaps TRBD1 as D (5 bases). In germline, CDR1 is SQVTM, CDR2 ANQGSEA. With 3 bases removed from V and 6 bases from J, the gap between germline ends came to 8 bases. The CDR3 is 11 amino acids. CDR3 nucleotide sequence: TGCAGCGTTGACAGGGATAATGGCTACACCTTC. It codes for CSVDRDNGYTF.

The chain has TRBV4-2 and TRBJ1-1; 7 bases line up with TRBD1. The V and J ends lost 1 base and 5 bases, in that order; junction bases with no gene match: 10. Looked up from germline, CDR1 is LGHNA and CDR2 is YNFKEQ. The CDR3 totals 16 residues. In nucleotides, the CDR3 is TGTGCCAGCAGCCAAGGACAGGGTAACCGAGGGACTGAAGCTTTCTTT. Protein: CASSQGQGNRGTEAFF.

This chain links TRBV24-1 with TRBJ2-3; D may be TRBD2 (6 bases). The CDR3 runs 14 residues. Per germline, CDR1 KGHDR and CDR2 SFDVKD. The V end lost 9 bases, the J end lost 2 bases, and 14 bases lay between the germline ends. The CDR3 sequence is CATSAGPLTDTQYF. The CDR3 nucleotides read TGTGCCACCTCGGCGGGACCCCTCACAGATACGCAGTATTTT.